A single sample is the source of the 14 T cell receptor beta chains below, sequenced in a study of brain T cells in children with intractable seizures. TCRdb's table, derived via immunoSEQ multiplex PCR, lists solely in-frame clones and lacks some. This sample has around 340,000 clones, with over 90% found just once. Time point noted: blood from clinic visit 5 months post-surgery; TSC patient then seizure free. Source: peripheral blood, taken about 5 months after surgery. All receptors come from a boy younger than two with tuberous sclerosis and intractable seizures.

As DNA, the CDR3 is TGTGCCAGCAGTTTAAGTTCAGGGCTTGGAGGCAATCAGCCCCAGCATTTT. Translating it yields CASSLSSGLGGNQPQHF. The V and J genes are TRBV28 and TRBJ1-5, with a weak D call TRBD1 (5 bases). The CDR3 covers 17 residues. Trimming stripped 2 bases from V and 2 bases from J, with 16 bases between. CDR1 is MDHEN and CDR2 is SYDVKM in the germline V gene.

The V gene is TRBV5-5, the J gene TRBJ2-7; maybe TRBD2 (6 bases). Trimming shortened V by 3 bases and J by 12 bases, and 19 bases separated the two germline ends. Germline V gene lookup returns CDR1 SGHKS and CDR2 YYEKEE (reference sequence). The CDR3 extends over 13 amino acids. CDR3 in amino acids: CASSSDARGPMYF. For the CDR3, the DNA is TGTGCCAGCAGCTCCGATGCGCGGGGCCCGATGTACTTC.

J is TRBJ1-5 and V is TRBV18; perhaps TRBD1 as D (5 bases). The CDR3 is 16 amino acids. Between the trimmed V and J ends, which lost 6 bases and 0 bases, there was a span of 15 bases. Germline CDR1 is KGHSH and CDR2 is LQKENI. The CDR3 coding sequence is TGTGCCAGCTCGACCGACAGTCCCAGTAGCAATCAGCCCCAGCATTTT. Protein product: CASSTDSPSSNQPQHF. Together with reference TRBV18 and TRBJ1-5, the CDR3 gives the full variable domain: NAGVMQNPRHLVRRRGQEARLRCSPMKGHSHVYWYRQLPEEGLKFMVYLQKENIIDESGMPKERFSAEFPKEGPSILRIQQVVRGDSAAYFCASSTDSPSSNQPQHFGDGTRLSIL.

This chain connects TRBV6-5 to TRBJ1-1, with a possible D match to TRBD1 (5 bases). This CDR3 comprises 15 residues. Trimming cost V 0 bases and J 2 bases, with 10 bases left between them. CDR1 and CDR2 from the germline V gene are MNHEY and SVGAGI. In DNA form, the CDR3 reads TGTGCCAGCAGTTACTCGTACCAGGGCAACACTGAAGCTTTCTTT. Its translation: CASSYSYQGNTEAFF.

This clone appeared a single time. The chain joins TRBV4-1 to TRBJ2-7, with TRBD1 matching 7 bases. Looked up from germline, CDR1 is MGHRA and CDR2 is YSYEKL. The junction had 5 bases not matched to a gene; V was cut back by 4 bases and J by 2 bases. CDR3 length equals 14 residues. The CDR3 bases are TGCGCCAGCAGCCTTCGACAGGGCCCCTACGAGCAGTACTTC. Translated, it gives CASSLRQGPYEQYF.

The V gene is TRBV19, the J gene TRBJ1-2; no clear D gene. The germline CDR1 and CDR2 sequences are LNHDA and SQIVND (reference sequence). V was trimmed by 0 bases and J by 5 bases, leaving 16 bases between them. The CDR3 extends over 16 amino acids. The DNA of the CDR3 is TGTGCCAGTAGTATAGATCAAGGGCCAGGCGGGTATGGCTACACCTTC. This gives the protein CASSIDQGPGGYGYTF. Full variable domain (rest looked up from reference TRBV19 and TRBJ1-2): DGGITQSPKYLFRKEGQNVTLSCEQNLNHDAMYWYRQDPGQGLRLIYYSQIVNDFQKGDIAEGYSVSREKKESFPLTVTSAQKNPTAFYLCASSIDQGPGGYGYTFGSGTRLTVV.

V usage is TRBV9 and J usage is TRBJ2-3; TRBD2 agrees at 10 bases. In germline, CDR1 is SGDLS, CDR2 YYNGEE. Germline trimming cut 0 bases from V and 2 bases from J; bases unmatched to any gene: 6. The CDR3 has 17 amino acids. CDR3 region: CASSVGASGGLTDTQYF. Here the CDR3 DNA reads TGTGCCAGCAGCGTAGGGGCTAGCGGGGGCCTCACAGATACGCAGTATTTT. Drawing the rest from reference TRBV9 and TRBJ2-3, the complete variable domain is DSGVTQTPKHLITATGQRVTLRCSPRSGDLSVYWYQQSLDQGLQFLIQYYNGEERAKGNILERFSAQQFPDLHSELNLSSLELGDSALYFCASSVGASGGLTDTQYFGPGTRLTVL.

The rearrangement uses TRBV4-1 and TRBJ1-1; D remains ambiguous. V shed 2 bases and J shed 6 bases, with 10 bases lying between them. The CDR3 has 13 amino acids. Per germline, CDR1 MGHRA and CDR2 YSYEKL. The DNA of the CDR3 is TGCGCCAGCAGCCAATTAGGGATGGCTGAAGCTTTCTTT. This sequence encodes CASSQLGMAEAFF.

V and J are TRBV25-1 and TRBJ2-6, with D hard to call. CDR1 and CDR2 from the germline V gene are MGHDK and SYGVNS. The V end lost 1 base, the J end lost 4 bases, and 14 bases lay between the germline ends. The CDR3 length is 17 residues. Here the CDR3 DNA reads TGTGCCAGCAGTGAATTCGACGGGCAAAGGGGGGCCAACGTCCTGACTTTC. Its protein is CASSEFDGQRGANVLTF.

The V gene is TRBV19, the J gene TRBJ2-2, with unresolved D. The germline gives CDR1 LNHDA, CDR2 SQIVND (reference sequence). V shed 2 bases and J shed 7 bases, with 5 bases lying between them. This CDR3 is 12 amino acids long. CDR3 nucleotides: TGTGCCAGTAGTATAACCAGCGGGGAGCTGTTTTTT. As protein: CASSITSGELFF.

This clone was seen only once. The J gene is TRBJ2-3, the V gene TRBV7-9; the D gene is possibly TRBD2 (5 bases). V dropped 1 base and J dropped 2 bases, with 10 bases sitting between them. Germline loops: CDR1 SEHNR, CDR2 FQNEAQ (reference sequence). The CDR3 runs 15 residues. CDR3 nucleotides: TGTGCCAGCAGCTTAGGAGGGTTCCACACAGATACGCAGTATTTT. This codes for CASSLGGFHTDTQYF.

This chain connects TRBV15 to TRBJ2-7, with D maybe TRBD1 (6 bases). V was pared by 0 bases and J by 2 bases, with 11 bases between. This CDR3 is 15 amino acids long. Germline CDR1 LNHNV, CDR2 YYDKDF (reference sequence). For the CDR3, the DNA is TGTGCCACCAGCAGAGATCGGGGACATACCTACGAGCAGTACTTC. Encoded protein: CATSRDRGHTYEQYF.

The J gene is TRBJ1-2, the V gene TRBV30; D unclear. Trimming removed 1 base at V and 3 bases at J, with 3 bases between. The CDR3 has 11 amino acids. Germline CDR1 and CDR2: GTSNPN and SVGIG (reference sequence). The CDR3 DNA follows: TGTGCCTGGAGTGAGTACTATGGCTACACCTTC. Its protein product is CAWSEYYGYTF.

V usage is TRBV3-1 (or the pseudogene TRBV3-2) and J usage is TRBJ2-5; TRBD1 matches at 8 bases. Germline assignment: CDR1 LGHDT and CDR2 YNNKEL (reference sequence). V shed 3 bases, J shed 0 bases, and the junction held 9 bases outside the gene matches. The CDR3 loop spans 17 amino acids. Here the CDR3 reads CASSQSGGPIYQETQYF. In DNA form, the CDR3 reads TGTGCCAGCAGCCAGTCAGGGGGCCCCATCTACCAAGAGACCCAGTACTTC.